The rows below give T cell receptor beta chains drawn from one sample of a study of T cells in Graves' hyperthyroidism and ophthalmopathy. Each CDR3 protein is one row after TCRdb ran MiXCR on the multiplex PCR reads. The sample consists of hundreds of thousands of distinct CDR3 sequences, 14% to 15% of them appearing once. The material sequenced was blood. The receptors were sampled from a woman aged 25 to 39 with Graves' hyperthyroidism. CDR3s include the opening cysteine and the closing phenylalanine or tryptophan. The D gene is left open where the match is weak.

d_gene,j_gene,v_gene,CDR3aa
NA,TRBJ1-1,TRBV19,CASSIVGGVTEAFF
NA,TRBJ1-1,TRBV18,CASSSQGNTEAFF
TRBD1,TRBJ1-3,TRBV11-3,CASSTGGELGNTIYF
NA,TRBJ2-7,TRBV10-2,CASSAREEQYF
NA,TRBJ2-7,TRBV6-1,CASSERGWSYEQYF
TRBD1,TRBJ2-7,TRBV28,CASSDREKSYEQYF
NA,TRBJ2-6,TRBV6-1,CASSEMGTGANVLTF
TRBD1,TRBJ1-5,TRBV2,CASSGTGLNQPQHF
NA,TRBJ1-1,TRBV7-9,CASSLAQGDPNTEAFF
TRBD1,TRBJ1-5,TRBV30,CAWSVLSDRGNQPQHF
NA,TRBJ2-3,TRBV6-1,CASRGGMGTDTQYF
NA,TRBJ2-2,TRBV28,CASSSGQNTGELFF
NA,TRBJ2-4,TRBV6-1,CASSEPRDQNIQYF
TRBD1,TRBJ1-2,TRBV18,CASSLNTQGQASYTF
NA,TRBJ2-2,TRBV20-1,CSARAFPGRDTGELFF
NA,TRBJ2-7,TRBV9,CASSVGYGTYEQYF
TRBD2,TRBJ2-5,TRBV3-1,CASSQELLAGGPQYF
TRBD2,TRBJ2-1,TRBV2,CASRGGLAYNEQFF
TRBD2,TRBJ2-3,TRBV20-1,CSARDSLAGGTDTQYF
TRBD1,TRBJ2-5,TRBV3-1,CASSQMGQQETQYF
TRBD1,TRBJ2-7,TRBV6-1,CASSSTGDHEQYF
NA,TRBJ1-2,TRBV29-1,CSVHIGTFYGYTF
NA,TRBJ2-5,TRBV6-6,CASSYRGDQETQYF
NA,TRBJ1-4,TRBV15,CATSRDRWGVLGEKLFF
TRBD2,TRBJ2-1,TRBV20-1,CSASTSDNEQFF
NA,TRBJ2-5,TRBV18,CASSLQQETQYF
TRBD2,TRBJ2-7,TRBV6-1,CATGTGLAGAEQYF
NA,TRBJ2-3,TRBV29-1,CSVEGGWGTDTQYF
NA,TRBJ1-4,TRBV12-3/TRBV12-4,CASSYNRWMLFF
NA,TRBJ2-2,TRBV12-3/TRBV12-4,CASGYTGELFF
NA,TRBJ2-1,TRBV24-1,CATSSIGTNEQFF
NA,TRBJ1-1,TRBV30,CAWKLGLNTEAFF
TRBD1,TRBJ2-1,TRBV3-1,CASLSGQGAKQFF
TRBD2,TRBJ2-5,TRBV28,CASSAGLHQETQYF
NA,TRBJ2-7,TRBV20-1,CSAPSPRDQGDEQYF
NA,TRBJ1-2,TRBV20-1,CSAGPQVNYGYTF
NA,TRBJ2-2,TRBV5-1,CASSSRAGYTGELFF
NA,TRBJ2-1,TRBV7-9,CASSWMTRMDEQSF
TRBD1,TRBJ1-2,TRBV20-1,CSARPGQDYGYTF
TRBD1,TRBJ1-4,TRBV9,CASSVGGQLNEKLFF
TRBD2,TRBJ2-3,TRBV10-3,CAIQLAGRTDTRYF
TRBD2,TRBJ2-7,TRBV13,CASSLASGLAGVREQYF
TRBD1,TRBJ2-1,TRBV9,CASSSGQEHYNEQFF
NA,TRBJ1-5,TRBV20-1,CSASYRENQPQHF
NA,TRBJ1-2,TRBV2,CASSEGVGIANYGYTF
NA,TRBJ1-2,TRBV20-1,CSARDVGGSGYGYTF
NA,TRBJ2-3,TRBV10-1,CASSGSADTQYF
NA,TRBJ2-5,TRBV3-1,CASSQGAEVQETQYF
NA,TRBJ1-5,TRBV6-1,CASSRQPNQPQHF
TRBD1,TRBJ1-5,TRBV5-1,CASSAQGFQPQHF
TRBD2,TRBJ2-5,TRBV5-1,CASSLVLAGAVETQYF
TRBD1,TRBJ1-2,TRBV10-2,CASSEGTWTGYGYTF
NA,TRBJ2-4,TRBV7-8,CASSFKGFNTRTNIQYF
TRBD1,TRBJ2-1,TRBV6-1,CASSRGMTGSSSYNEQFF
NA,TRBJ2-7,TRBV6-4,CASSDSGGYSYEQYF
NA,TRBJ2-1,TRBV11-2,CASSVWRAEQFF
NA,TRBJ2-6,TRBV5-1,CASSLAAAGLSGANVLTF
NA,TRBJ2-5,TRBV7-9,CASSSDTRETQYF
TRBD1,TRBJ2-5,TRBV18,CASSRETGGGETQYF